A selection of T cell receptor beta chains follows, all from one sample in a study of blood T cells in healthy people across ages. Using its own MiXCR run on the 5' RACE reads, TCRdb lists one record per CDR3 protein. The sample gives approximately 2,000,000 distinct CDR3 sequences, roughly two fifths of which show up once; 20% to 25% is in the top ten. The sample consisted of blood. These receptors all come from a human donor in good health. Both conserved end residues are part of each CDR3. D genes are given only for firm matches. Rows give clone size only sometimes, using once, few, many, or a class for an expanded clone.

many	.	TRBV7-3	TRBJ2-7	CASSLTGLRGYEQYF	TGTGCCAGTAGCCTAACGGGCCTCCGGGGCTACGAGCAGTACTTC
.	.	TRBV7-2	TRBJ1-1	CASSQEDGQEAFF	TGTGCCAGCAGCCAAGAAGACGGTCAGGAAGCTTTCTTT
.	TRBD2	TRBV4-2	TRBJ2-1	CASSGSGDDNEQFF	TGTGCCAGCAGCGGAAGCGGGGATGACAATGAGCAGTTCTTC
.	TRBD2	TRBV9	TRBJ2-4	CASSPHLGRGGDYAKNIQYF	TGTGCCAGCAGCCCGCACTTGGGGCGGGGGGGAGATTACGCCAAAAACATTCAGTACTTC
.	.	TRBV6-2/TRBV6-3	TRBJ2-7	CASSYRDGPLISYEQYF	TGTGCCAGCAGTTACCGGGACGGACCCCTGATTTCCTACGAGCAGTACTTC
.	.	TRBV6-1	TRBJ1-2	CAGRPGGCLTCGYTF	TGTGCCGGGCGACCAGGTGGGTGCCTCACCTGCGGCTACACCTTC
.	.	TRBV2	TRBJ2-3	CASSVGLTDTQYF	TGTGCCAGCAGTGTAGGTCTCACAGATACGCAGTATTTT
.	.	TRBV18	TRBJ2-5	CASSPSGSPGTQYF	TGTGCCAGCTCACCATCGGGATCCCCAGGGACCCAGTACTTC
few	.	TRBV5-1	TRBJ1-4	CASSLDLVSYEKLFF	TGCGCCAGCAGCTTGGATCTCGTAAGTTACGAAAAACTGTTTTTT
few	.	TRBV5-1	TRBJ2-3	CANSVQGFPSTDTQYF	TGCGCCAACAGCGTTCAGGGGTTCCCTAGCACAGATACGCAGTATTTT
few	TRBD1	TRBV6-2/TRBV6-3	TRBJ2-1	CASSPGTGIRGEQFF	TGTGCCAGCAGCCCCGGGACAGGGATTAGAGGTGAGCAGTTCTTC